The present TCR beta chain was sequenced within a study of blood T cells in healthy people across ages. This CDR3 spans 14 amino acids. Germline lookup yields CDR1 SGHRS and CDR2 YFSETQ. V was cut by 0 bases and J by 2 bases, with 8 bases left in between. Sample-barcoded 5' priming and a J-beta primer mix drove a second PCR of about 6 to 11 cycles. TCRdb itself ran the 5' RACE reads through MiXCR, one entry per CDR3 protein. The table records around 700,000 distinct CDR3 sequences, around 25% of them present only once. Regarding the study as a whole: The percentage of naive T cells correlated strongly with TCR beta diversity. A conclusive naive versus antigen-experienced comparison was prevented by the unsorted PBMCs. Diversity was estimated from one million T cells, and these estimates were considered underestimates.

As regards this clonotype: Its antigen is as yet unknown.

The sample was also linked to a second study, of T cells of mothers and their children. That report adds: Slightly higher but non-significant overlap marked related mother-child pairs versus unrelated pairs.

This rearrangement joins TRBV5-1 to TRBJ2-5; a weak D match, TRBD1 (6 bases). The sample consisted of blood. The receptor was isolated from a boy aged 10-17 years in good health. The DNA for the CDR3 is TGCGCCAGCAGCTTGGTTGGACAGCAAGAGACCCAGTACTTC. Amino acid sequence: CASSLVGQQETQYF.